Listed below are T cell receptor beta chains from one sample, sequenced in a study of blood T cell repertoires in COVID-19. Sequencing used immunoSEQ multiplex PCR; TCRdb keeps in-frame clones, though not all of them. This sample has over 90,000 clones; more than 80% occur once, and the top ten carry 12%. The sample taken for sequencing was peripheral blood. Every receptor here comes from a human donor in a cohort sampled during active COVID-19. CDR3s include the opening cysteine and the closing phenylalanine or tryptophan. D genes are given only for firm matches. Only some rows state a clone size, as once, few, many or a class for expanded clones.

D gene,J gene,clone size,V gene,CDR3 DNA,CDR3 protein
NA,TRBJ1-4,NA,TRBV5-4,TGTGCCAGCAGCTTGGGGGGTCAGGGGCCAGGCGAAAAACTGTTTTTT,CASSLGGQGPGEKLFF
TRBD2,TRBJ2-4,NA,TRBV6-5,TGTGCCAGCAGATCACTAGCGGGGGACAAAAACATTCAGTACTTC,CASRSLAGDKNIQYF
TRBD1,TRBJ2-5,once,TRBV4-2,TGTGCCAGCAGCCAAGAGTCAGGGGGCGGGGAGACCCAGTACTTC,CASSQESGGGETQYF
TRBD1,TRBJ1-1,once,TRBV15,TGTGCCACCAGCAGAGGGGGACAGGGGGAGAACACTGAAGCTTTCTTT,CATSRGGQGENTEAFF
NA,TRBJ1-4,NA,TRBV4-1,TGCGCCAGCAGCCAAGAGCTCGCGAGAAATGAAAAACTGTTTTTT,CASSQELARNEKLFF
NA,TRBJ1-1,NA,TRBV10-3,TGTGCCATCAGTGGCTCAGGGGAGGGGAAGGCCTTCTTT,CAISGSGEGKAFF
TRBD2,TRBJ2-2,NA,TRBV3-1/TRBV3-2,TGTGCCAGCAGCTTTGGAAAACGGGGGGTCTCCGGGGAGCTGTTTTTT,CASSFGKRGVSGELFF
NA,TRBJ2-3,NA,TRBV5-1,TGCGCCAGCAGTTCGCCGGGGGATACGCAGTATTTT,CASSSPGDTQYF
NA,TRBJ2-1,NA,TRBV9,TGTGCCAGCAGCGAGAGTTTATACTACAATGAGCAGTTCTTC,CASSESLYYNEQFF
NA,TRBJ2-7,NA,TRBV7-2,TGTGCCAGCAGCTCCCGGACAGAAGTCTACGAGCAGTACTTC,CASSSRTEVYEQYF
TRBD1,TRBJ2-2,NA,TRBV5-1,TGCGCCAGCAGCTTGGGGCTGGGACAGGGGAACACCGGGGAGCTGTTTTTT,CASSLGLGQGNTGELFF
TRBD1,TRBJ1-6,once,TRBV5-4,TGTGCCAGCAGCTTAATGACAGGGAAGGCACCCCTCCACTTT,CASSLMTGKAPLHF
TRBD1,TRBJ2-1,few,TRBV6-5,TGTGCCAGCAATCGACAGGGTCGCGGTGAGCAGTTCTTC,CASNRQGRGEQFF
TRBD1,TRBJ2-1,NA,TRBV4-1,TGCGCCAGCAGCTACCGGGACAGGGAGCACAATGAGCAGTTCTTC,CASSYRDREHNEQFF
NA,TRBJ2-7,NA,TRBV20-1,TGCAGTGCTAGAGACGGCTACGAGCAGTACTTC,CSARDGYEQYF
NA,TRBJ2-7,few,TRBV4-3,TGCGCCAGCAGCCAAGGGACTCGGAACGAGCAGTACTTC,CASSQGTRNEQYF
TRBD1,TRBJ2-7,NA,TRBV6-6,TGTGCCAGCAGTCGATCTAGGGACAGGGTCTACGAGCAGTACTTC,CASSRSRDRVYEQYF
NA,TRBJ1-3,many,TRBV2,TGTGCCAGCAGACCGGACTTCCTTCTTCTTTCTGGAAACACCATATATTTT,CASRPDFLLLSGNTIYF
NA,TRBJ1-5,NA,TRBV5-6,TGTGCCAGCAGTCCGTGGCAGGGAGGTCAGCCCCAGCATTTT,CASSPWQGGQPQHF
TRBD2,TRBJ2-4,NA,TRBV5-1,TGCGCCAGCAGCTTGTCAAGCGGGGGGGCCTTTGACAAAAACATTCAGTACTTC,CASSLSSGGAFDKNIQYF
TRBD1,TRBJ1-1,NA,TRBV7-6,TGTGCCAGCAGCCCTGCCCAGGGGGGAACTGAAGCTTTCTTT,CASSPAQGGTEAFF
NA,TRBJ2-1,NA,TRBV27,TGTGCCAGCAGTCAATTCGGCTCAGGCCACAATGAGCAGTTCTTC,CASSQFGSGHNEQFF
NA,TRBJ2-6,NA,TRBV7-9,TGTGCCAGCAGCCATCGTAGCTCTGGGGCCAACGTCCTGACTTTC,CASSHRSSGANVLTF
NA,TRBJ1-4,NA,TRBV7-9,TGTGCCAGCAACCAGGGTTCAACTAATGAAAAACTGTTTTTT,CASNQGSTNEKLFF
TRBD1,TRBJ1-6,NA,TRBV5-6,TGTGCCAGCAGCTCCCTAATAACGACAGGGGGTAATTCACCCCTCCACTTT,CASSSLITTGGNSPLHF
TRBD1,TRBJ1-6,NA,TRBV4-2,TGTGCCAGCAGCCAAGATAAAACAGGGGATTCACCCCTCCACTTT,CASSQDKTGDSPLHF
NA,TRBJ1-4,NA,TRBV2,TGTGCCAGCAGTATCGGGGGACCTAATGAAAAACTGTTTTTT,CASSIGGPNEKLFF
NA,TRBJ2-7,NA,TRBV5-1,TGCGCCAGCAGCCCGGGGGAATGGAACGAGCAGTACTTC,CASSPGEWNEQYF
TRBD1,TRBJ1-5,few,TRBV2,TGTGCCAGCAGTGAGGGACAGAGCAATCAGCCCCAGCATTTT,CASSEGQSNQPQHF
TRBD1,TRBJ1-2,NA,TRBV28,TGTGCCAGCAGTTTAAGACAGGGGGCAAGTGGCTACACCTTC,CASSLRQGASGYTF
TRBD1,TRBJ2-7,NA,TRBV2,TGTGCCAGCAGAGTAAATCGGGACAGATGGGGGCCCTACGAGCAGTACTTC,CASRVNRDRWGPYEQYF
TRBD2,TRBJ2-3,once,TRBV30,TGTGCCTGGAGGCCCAGCGGGATCTTAAATACGCAGTATTTT,CAWRPSGILNTQYF
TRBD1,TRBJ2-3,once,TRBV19,TGTGCCAGTACTCCGGGACAGGCTCGCACAGATACGCAGTATTTT,CASTPGQARTDTQYF
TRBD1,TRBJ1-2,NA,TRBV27,TGTGCCAGCAGTTTTACAGGGGACTATGGCTACACCTTC,CASSFTGDYGYTF
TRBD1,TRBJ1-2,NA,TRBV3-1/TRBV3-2,TGTGCCAGCAGCCCACGGGGACAGGCCGTTCATGGCTACACCTTC,CASSPRGQAVHGYTF
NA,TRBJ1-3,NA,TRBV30,TGTGCCTACCATAGCGGGCAGGCCTCTGGAAACACCATATATTTT,CAYHSGQASGNTIYF
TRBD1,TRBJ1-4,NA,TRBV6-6,TGTGCCAGCAGTCCGACAGGGAGTGAAAAACTGTTTTTT,CASSPTGSEKLFF
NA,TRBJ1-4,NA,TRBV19,TGTGCCAGTAGGCAGGGGACTGAAAAACTGTTTTTT,CASRQGTEKLFF
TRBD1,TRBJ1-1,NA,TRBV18,TGTGCCAGCTCAACCGGGACAGGGGTTGCCACTGAAGCTTTCTTT,CASSTGTGVATEAFF